This record covers a single T cell receptor beta chain. In germline, CDR1 is MDHEN, CDR2 SYDVKM. This CDR3 has 14 amino acids. V shed 7 bases and J shed 0 bases, with 11 bases lying between them. These data belong to a study of control samples from healthy donors and cancer patients. TCRdb's copy holds only in-frame clones and misses some; the assay was immunoSEQ multiplex PCR. The sample records 78,000 or so clones, about 90% being singletons. Sequencing input: blood. This receptor was identified in a woman in her forties or fifties in good health. This chain links TRBV28 with TRBJ2-3; D gene ambiguous. CDR3 DNA sequence: TGTGCCAGCAAGCTATCAATTAGCACAGATACGCAGTATTTT. Encoded protein: CASKLSISTDTQYF.